These T cell receptor beta chains were read from a single sample in a study of blood T cells in healthy people across ages. Via MiXCR, TCRdb re-called the 5' RACE reads, giving one row per CDR3 protein. The sample has some 900,000 distinct CDR3 sequences, around 48% seen once. Sequenced material: blood. These receptor sequences come from a man aged 25 to 40 in good health. Each CDR3 is given with its conserved first and last residue. Fields, in order: D gene, CDR3 length, V gene, J gene, clone size, CDR3 DNA, CDR3 protein. D genes are given only for firm matches. The size entry is marked missing in some rows and otherwise reads once, few, many or a size class.

.	17	TRBV6-5	TRBJ1-1	.	TGTGCCAGCAGTTACTCGATGTCGGCAGGCGCGGTAACTGAAGCTTTCTTT	CASSYSMSAGAVTEAFF
.	12	TRBV12-3/TRBV12-4	TRBJ2-5	.	TGTGCCAGCAGTTTAGAAAAGAATGAGCAGTACTTC	CASSLEKNEQYF
.	16	TRBV3-1	TRBJ1-2	.	TGTGCCAGCAGCCTCTATGGGCGGGCTGGGGACTATGGCTACACCTTC	CASSLYGRAGDYGYTF
TRBD1	14	TRBV7-2	TRBJ1-2	.	TGTGCCAGCAGCTCGCGGACAGGGGGAGGTGGCTACACCTTC	CASSSRTGGGGYTF
.	13	TRBV6-6	TRBJ2-1	few	TGTGCCAGCACCCTAGGGCCTGACAATGAGCAGTTCTTC	CASTLGPDNEQFF
.	13	TRBV6-6	TRBJ2-1	once	TGTGCCAGCAGTCGCCTAGGCCACAATGAGCAGTTCTTC	CASSRLGHNEQFF
TRBD2	17	TRBV28	TRBJ2-3	.	TGTGCCAGCAGTTTATGGACTAGCGGGGGGGCCCCAGATACGCAGTATTTT	CASSLWTSGGAPDTQYF
.	15	TRBV29-1	TRBJ1-2	few	TGCAGCGTTCTTGTGAGTCAGGGGCGTAACTATGGCTACACCTTC	CSVLVSQGRNYGYTF
.	16	TRBV3-1	TRBJ1-2	.	TGTGCCAGCAGCCAGGTCGGGCGGGGTTGGACCTATGGCTACACCTTC	CASSQVGRGWTYGYTF
.	15	TRBV7-2	TRBJ2-3	.	TGTGCCAGCAGCTCTAACCGGAGTCCCACAGATACGCAGTATTTT	CASSSNRSPTDTQYF
.	15	TRBV6-6	TRBJ2-7	many	TGTGCCAGCAGTTACTCAGGGGAAACCAACTACGAGCAGTACTTC	CASSYSGETNYEQYF
TRBD2	14	TRBV19	TRBJ2-5	.	TGTGCCAGCAGAGATGGGACTAGGGAGGAGACCCAGTACTTC	CASRDGTREETQYF
TRBD1	13	TRBV15	TRBJ1-1	few	TGTGCCACCAGCAGGGACAGGGGGACTGAAGCTTTCTTT	CATSRDRGTEAFF
.	14	TRBV4-3	TRBJ2-7	few	TGCGCCAGCAGCCAAGTCACGGGCTCCTACGAGCAGTACTTC	CASSQVTGSYEQYF
TRBD1	17	TRBV4-1	TRBJ1-6	.	TGCGCCAGCAGCCCCGCAGGACAGGGCGAATTGAATTCACCCCTCCACTTT	CASSPAGQGELNSPLHF
.	13	TRBV4-3	TRBJ2-7	.	TGCGCCAGCAGCCACGCGGTGAACAATGAGCAGTACTTC	CASSHAVNNEQYF
.	13	TRBV21-1	TRBJ1-2	.	TGTGCCAGCAGCAATGGGCAGCCCTATGGCTACACCTTC	CASSNGQPYGYTF
.	13	TRBV20-1	TRBJ1-1	few	TGCAGTGCTAGAGTATGGGGGAACACTGAAGCTTTCTTT	CSARVWGNTEAFF
.	16	TRBV28	TRBJ2-3	few	TGTGCCAGCAGTTCAGGAGCCGGTACCGGGGGAGGTACGCAGTATTTT	CASSSGAGTGGGTQYF
TRBD2	20	TRBV6-1	TRBJ2-5	.	TGTGCCAGCAGTGAACCAACTGGACTAGCGGGGGCCTACTCTACGGAGACCCAGTACTTC	CASSEPTGLAGAYSTETQYF
TRBD2	15	TRBV7-2	TRBJ2-1	.	TGTGCCAGCAGCTTAGCAGGCGTGGGGGGGTATGAGCAGTTCTTC	CASSLAGVGGYEQFF
.	15	TRBV24-1	TRBJ2-1	.	TGTGCCACCGATACCGGGACTTCCTCCTACAATGAGCAGTTCTTC	CATDTGTSSYNEQFF
.	15	TRBV9	TRBJ1-5	few	TGTGCCAGCAGCGTCACGGGGAGTAGCAATCAGCCCCAGCATTTT	CASSVTGSSNQPQHF
.	13	TRBV20-1	TRBJ1-4	many	TGCAGTGTCCAGGGAGCAACTAATGAAAAACTGTTTTTT	CSVQGATNEKLFF
TRBD1	16	TRBV3-1	TRBJ1-1	few	TGTGCCAGCAGCCACTACGTGACAGGGAGAGACACTGAAGCTTTCTTT	CASSHYVTGRDTEAFF
TRBD2	16	TRBV5-1	TRBJ2-3	.	TGCGCCAGCACCCCCTTTAGCGGGGGGTTCACAGATACGCAGTATTTT	CASTPFSGGFTDTQYF
.	14	TRBV28	TRBJ1-6	.	TGTGCCAGCAGGGGGACGGAATATAATTCACCCCTCCACTTT	CASRGTEYNSPLHF
.	15	TRBV6-2/TRBV6-3	TRBJ1-1	.	TGTGCCAGCAGTTACAATCCTGGACGTAACACTGAAGCTTTCTTT	CASSYNPGRNTEAFF
TRBD1	12	TRBV14	TRBJ1-5	.	TGTGCCAGCAGTCTTACCCCGGGACAGGGGCATTTT	CASSLTPGQGHF
.	14	TRBV20-1	TRBJ1-4	.	TGCAGTGCTAGAGATCCCGGCCTTAATGAAAAACTGTTTTTT	CSARDPGLNEKLFF
TRBD1	16	TRBV28	TRBJ2-3	few	TGTGCCAGCAGCTACGATACAGGGGTACTTACAGATACGCAGTATTTT	CASSYDTGVLTDTQYF
.	16	TRBV7-2	TRBJ2-3	.	TGTGCCAGCAGCTGGCGCTGGGCAGGGGACACAGATACGCAGTATTTT	CASSWRWAGDTDTQYF
.	15	TRBV13	TRBJ2-7	few	TGTGCCAGCAGGATGGGGCCAGGGGAAAACTACGAGCAGTACTTC	CASRMGPGENYEQYF
.	15	TRBV29-1	TRBJ2-7	.	TGCAGCGTTGAAGAGAGTGGCAGGCGACCCTACGAGCAGTACTTC	CSVEESGRRPYEQYF
.	15	TRBV7-8	TRBJ1-2	.	TGTGCCAGCAGCCCTGGCTTTACAGGCAGCTATGGCTACACCTTC	CASSPGFTGSYGYTF
TRBD1	14	TRBV20-1	TRBJ2-7	.	TGCAGTGCGATGGGACAGGGGCCCCGTTACGAGCAGTACTTC	CSAMGQGPRYEQYF
.	15	TRBV5-1	TRBJ2-1	many	TGTGCCAGCAGCTTGGTCGCAGGCTCCTACAATGAGCAGTTCTTC	CASSLVAGSYNEQFF
.	14	TRBV27	TRBJ1-1	.	TGTGCCAGCAGTCCCCGCGAGGGGTCCACTGAAGCTTTCTTT	CASSPREGSTEAFF
.	13	TRBV12-3/TRBV12-4	TRBJ1-1	.	TGTGCCAGCGGCGGGACCATGAACACTGAAGCTTTCTTT	CASGGTMNTEAFF
TRBD2	16	TRBV6-5	TRBJ2-3	few	TGTGCCAGCAGTTACGGACTAGTGGGGAGCACAGATACGCAGTATTTT	CASSYGLVGSTDTQYF
.	12	TRBV5-1	TRBJ2-7	many	TGTGCCAGCAGCTTTGACGGCTACGAGCAGTACTTC	CASSFDGYEQYF
TRBD2	23	TRBV12-3/TRBV12-4	TRBJ2-3	.	TGTGCCAGCCTTTACGGTCCCGGACCCTGGAGGGTGGGTAGCGGGGGGGTCACAGATACGCAGTATTTT	CASLYGPGPWRVGSGGVTDTQYF
TRBD2	13	TRBV20-1	TRBJ2-3	.	TGCAGCAAAGGGCGGGGGAGCACAGATACGCAGTATTTT	CSKGRGSTDTQYF
.	12	TRBV2	TRBJ2-1	.	TGTGCCAGCAGTGTAATGGGACAAGAGCAGTTCTTC	CASSVMGQEQFF
.	13	TRBV4-3	TRBJ2-7	few	TGCGCCAGCAGCCAAGATAAGGCGCTCGAGCAGTACTTC	CASSQDKALEQYF
.	16	TRBV18	TRBJ2-3	.	TGTGCCAGCTCACCGACCCGGACAGCCCGCACAGATACGCAGTATTTT	CASSPTRTARTDTQYF
.	12	TRBV10-3	TRBJ2-5	.	TGTGCCACCGCAACTGGGGAAGAGACCCGGTACTTC	CATATGEETRYF
TRBD1	15	TRBV3-1	TRBJ2-1	.	TGTGCCAGCAGCCACGGGACAGGGGACTACAATGAGCAGTTCTTC	CASSHGTGDYNEQFF
.	15	TRBV5-1	TRBJ1-6	.	TGCGCCAGCAGCTTGGAGGGACTCGATAATTCACCCCTCCACTTT	CASSLEGLDNSPLHF
.	14	TRBV3-1	TRBJ2-5	.	TGTGCCAGCAGCCAAGATTTAACGGGGGAGACCCAGTACTTC	CASSQDLTGETQYF